This passage covers 21 T cell receptor beta chains from one sample sequenced in a study of OX40 agonist ivuxolimab in advanced cancers. Profiled with immunoSEQ multiplex PCR; TCRdb holds only in-frame clones, not every one. There are about 64,000 clones in the sample; about 86% occur only once, and 2% to 2.5% lies in the top ten. The sequenced sample was CD4+ or CD8+ T cells sorted from blood, obtained in a trial of the OX40 agonist ivuxolimab. These receptors all stem from an adult with an advanced solid tumor such as melanoma, head and neck, liver or kidney cancer.

This clone appeared once. The chain is built from TRBV7-3 and TRBJ1-6, with D uncertain. The CDR3 extends over 13 amino acids. Germline CDR1 reads SGHTA; CDR2 reads FQGTGA. V gave up 0 bases and J gave up 6 bases, with 3 bases separating them. The CDR3 protein is CASSLTGNSPLHF. In nucleotides, the CDR3 is TGTGCCAGCAGCTTAACGGGTAATTCACCCCTCCACTTT.

Only a few counts were recorded for this clone. This rearrangement joins TRBV2 to TRBJ2-2; no reliable D call. With 3 bases removed from V and 7 bases from J, the gap between germline ends came to 12 bases. Germline loops: CDR1 SNHLY, CDR2 FYNNEI. The CDR3 extends over 14 amino acids. The CDR3 sequence is CASSELSHGGELFF. DNA of the CDR3: TGTGCCAGCAGTGAGTTGTCTCATGGCGGGGAGCTGTTTTTT.

This CDR3 is CASSVGDRGQSETQYF. For the CDR3, the DNA is TGTGCCAGCAGCGTAGGCGACAGGGGCCAGTCAGAGACCCAGTACTTC. V gene TRBV9 combines with J gene TRBJ2-5; TRBD1 aligns across 8 bases. Germline V gene lookup returns CDR1 SGDLS and CDR2 YYNGEE. The junction had 8 bases not matched to a gene; V was cut back by 0 bases and J by 4 bases. There are 16 residues in the CDR3.

The chain carries TRBV29-1 and TRBJ1-2; 9 bases are shared with TRBD1. The CDR3 contains 13 residues. Germline values: CDR1 SQVTM, CDR2 ANQGSEA. J gave up 6 bases and V 4 bases, and 6 bases lay outside the gene matches. The CDR3 DNA follows: TGCAGCGTTGGTGACAGGGGGGCTCATGGCTACACCTTC. Translating gives CSVGDRGAHGYTF.

The rearrangement links TRBV6-5 to TRBJ2-7; tentatively, D is TRBD1 (5 bases). Trimming cost V 8 bases and J 3 bases, with 11 bases left between them. The CDR3 sequence is 12 residues long. CDR1 and CDR2 from the germline V gene are MNHEY and SVGAGI. In nucleotides, the CDR3 is TGTGCCAGCTCCACAGGTAACTACGAGCAGTACTTC. Protein: CASSTGNYEQYF.

The chain carries TRBV2 and TRBJ1-5; D unclear. Germline CDR1 is SNHLY and CDR2 is FYNNEI. V was cut by 10 bases and J by 5 bases, with 15 bases left in between. The CDR3 extends over 13 amino acids. CDR3 DNA sequence: TGTGCCACCCAGTCTTATGGAGATCAGCCCCAGCATTTT. Protein sequence: CATQSYGDQPQHF. Based on the CDR3 plus reference TRBV2 and TRBJ1-5, the full variable domain is EPEVTQTPSHQVTQMGQEVILRCVPISNHLYFYWYRQILGQKVEFLVSFYNNEISEKSEIFDDQFSVERPDGSNFTLKIRSTKLEDSAMYFCATQSYGDQPQHFGDGTRLSIL.

The rearrangement links TRBV18 to TRBJ2-3; no definite D call. Trimming cost V 0 bases and J 5 bases, with 6 bases left between them. Germline V lookup: CDR1 KGHSH, CDR2 LQKENI. This CDR3 spans 13 amino acids. The CDR3: CASSPPLEDTQYF. The DNA for the CDR3 is TGTGCCAGCTCACCACCCCTCGAAGATACGCAGTATTTT.

The V call is TRBV10-3, the J call TRBJ2-5, with 7 positions matching TRBD1. Germline-derived CDR1 and CDR2 are ENHRY and SYGVKD. The CDR3 runs 14 residues. Trimming cost V 6 bases and J 0 bases; bases outside gene matches: 4. The chain's CDR3 is CAIRPGTDQETQYF. CDR3 nucleotide sequence: TGTGCCATCAGGCCTGGGACAGACCAAGAGACCCAGTACTTC.

The chain couples TRBV30 to TRBJ1-5, with D unresolved. The CDR3 sequence is 13 residues long. The ends were cut back, 1 base at V and 5 bases at J, with 9 bases in the middle. Germline-derived CDR1 and CDR2 are GTSNPN and SVGIG (reference sequence). CDR3 amino acids: CAWSGAKDQPQHF. The CDR3 region has the DNA TGTGCCTGGAGTGGGGCGAAAGATCAGCCCCAGCATTTT.

The chain combines TRBV19 with TRBJ2-1; a weak D match, TRBD2 (7 bases). The V end was cut by 7 bases, the J end by 9 bases, with 16 bases between. CDR1 and CDR2 from the germline V gene are LNHDA and SQIVND (reference sequence). The CDR3 is made up of 13 amino acids. The CDR3 coding sequence is TGTGCCAGTAACCACGGCGGGGGCGGTGAGCAGTTCTTC. This gives the protein CASNHGGGGEQFF.

The chain has TRBV7-2 and TRBJ2-7; 11 positions agree with TRBD2. J was trimmed by 7 bases and V by 5 bases; bases with no gene match: 13. The CDR3 totals 16 residues. Germline CDR1 SGHTA, CDR2 FQGNSA. The CDR3 loop is CASSPGTSGALGEQYF. The CDR3 bases are TGTGCCAGCAGCCCTGGGACTAGCGGAGCGCTCGGAGAGCAGTACTTC.

The V gene is TRBV2, the J gene TRBJ2-7; D gene unclear. This CDR3 is 15 amino acids long. The germline CDR1 and CDR2 sequences are SNHLY and FYNNEI. V shed 6 bases and J shed 0 bases, with 15 bases lying between them. The DNA for the CDR3 is TGTGCCAGCAGCCCCCAGCGCGGAAGCTCCTACGAGCAGTACTTC. Translating gives CASSPQRGSSYEQYF.

This clone has only a few counts. The chain has TRBV29-1 and TRBJ1-6, with TRBD1 as a possible D gene (5 bases). Looked up from germline, CDR1 is SQVTM and CDR2 is ANQGSEA. Trimming took off 6 bases at V and 9 bases at J, with 12 bases between the two ends. The CDR3 sequence is 12 residues long. DNA of the CDR3: TGCAGCGTGGGGGACTTGGGTTCACCCCTCCACTTT. Amino acid sequence: CSVGDLGSPLHF.

The V call is TRBV7-2, the J call TRBJ1-1; perhaps TRBD1 as D (5 bases). Germline CDR1 SGHTA, CDR2 FQGNSA. The CDR3 has 13 amino acids. Trimming stripped 6 bases from V and 8 bases from J, with 16 bases between. CDR3 DNA sequence: TGTGCCAGCAGATCTGGGACCACGCGAGAAGCTTTCTTT. Translation: CASRSGTTREAFF.

This clone was counted only a few times. J is TRBJ2-1 and V is TRBV2; D might be TRBD1 or TRBD2, each matching 5 bases. Germline V gene data show CDR1 as SNHLY and CDR2 as FYNNEI. The CDR3 runs 14 residues. V was pared by 7 bases and J by 0 bases, with 10 bases between. For the CDR3, the DNA is TGTGCCAGCACCAGGGAGTTCTCCTACAATGAGCAGTTCTTC. Amino acids: CASTREFSYNEQFF.

This CDR3 is CASSKGAIGPAAETQYF. The CDR3 coding sequence is TGTGCCAGCAGCAAAGGGGCTATCGGGCCCGCGGCGGAGACCCAGTACTTC. This chain joins TRBV21-1 and TRBJ2-5. TRBV21-1 is given as a pseudogene. CDR3 length: 17 amino acids.

The genes are TRBV19 and TRBJ2-5; the match to TRBD1 covers 11 bases. Germline CDR1 is LNHDA and CDR2 is SQIVND (reference sequence). The J segment lost 0 bases and the V segment lost 3 bases, leaving 3 bases of the junction unmatched. This CDR3 region has 16 residues. CDR3 coding DNA: TGTGCCAGTAGTATGGGACAGGGGGGGTACCAAGAGACCCAGTACTTC. Translation gives CASSMGQGGYQETQYF.

The V gene is TRBV7-9, the J gene TRBJ2-7; D may be TRBD1 or TRBD2 (5 bases each). Trimming took 8 bases from V and 5 from J, leaving 10 bases between them. Germline V CDR1 and CDR2: SEHNR, FQNEAQ (reference sequence). The CDR3 is made up of 11 amino acids. The CDR3 sequence is CASQGDDEQYF. CDR3 DNA: TGTGCCAGCCAAGGGGACGACGAGCAGTACTTC.

The genes are TRBV6-5 and TRBJ1-3; 8 nucleotides line up with TRBD1. V shed 4 bases and J 2 bases; nucleotides not matched to a gene: 4. The CDR3 spans 15 residues. Germline loops: CDR1 MNHEY, CDR2 SVGAGI. As DNA, the CDR3 is TGTGCCAGCAGTTCGTCAGGGGGCACTGGAAACACCATATATTTT. Protein product: CASSSSGGTGNTIYF.

The chain has TRBV28 and TRBJ2-6; TRBD2 matches 11 bases. Germline V CDR1 and CDR2: MDHEN, SYDVKM. The ends lost 6 bases at V and 3 bases at J; junction bases unmatched: 19. This CDR3 region has 21 residues. CDR3 region: CASSLFPSGTSGFFGANVLTF. The CDR3 region has the DNA TGTGCCAGCAGCCTTTTCCCTTCCGGGACTAGCGGCTTTTTTGGGGCCAACGTCCTGACTTTC.

The chain carries TRBV18 and TRBJ2-5; D gene uncertain. This CDR3 has 14 residues. CDR1 and CDR2 from the germline V gene are KGHSH and LQKENI. Trimming cost V 6 bases and J 1 base, with 12 bases left between them. CDR3 sequence: CASSAVRTQETQYF. The DNA of the CDR3 is TGTGCCAGCTCGGCAGTTAGGACCCAAGAGACCCAGTACTTC.